The 31 T cell receptor beta chains reported below all come from one sample, sequenced in a study of cytomegalovirus exposure and HLA in healthy donors. 60 Vbeta and 13 Jbeta primers were used in PCR. Sequencing used immunoSEQ multiplex PCR; TCRdb keeps in-frame clones, though not all of them. In the table there are over 100,000 clones, almost 80% of which are singletons. Specimen: PBMCs. The source of these receptors is a female donor in good health and CMV-seronegative.

In this sample, this clone turned up a few times. J is TRBJ1-3 and V is TRBV28, with D tentatively TRBD1 (6 bases). Germline-derived CDR1 and CDR2 are MDHEN and SYDVKM. V was shortened by 2 bases and J by 0 bases, with 17 bases between the two germline ends. There are 18 residues in the CDR3. The CDR3 here is CASSLPFLGATSGNTIYF. CDR3 coding DNA: TGTGCCAGCAGTTTACCCTTTCTGGGGGCTACCTCTGGAAACACCATATATTTT.

The chain carries TRBV7-2 and TRBJ2-7, with TRBD2 identical over 10 bases. CDR1 is SGHTA, CDR2 FQGNSA, per germline. After removal of 3 bases from V and 4 bases from J, the junction contained 6 bases not matched to a gene. The CDR3 covers 15 residues. This CDR3 is CASSFPGLARYEQYF. The CDR3 DNA reads TGTGCCAGCAGCTTCCCGGGACTAGCGAGATACGAGCAGTACTTC.

This clone was observed a handful of times. V gene TRBV5-1 combines with J gene TRBJ1-1, with a weak D call TRBD1 (5 bases). This CDR3 has 17 amino acids. The germline V gene has CDR1 SGHRS and CDR2 YFSETQ. V gave up 0 bases and J gave up 4 bases, with 19 bases separating them. In nucleotides, the CDR3 is TGCGCCAGCAGCTTGGACGGATTATCCCCCGGGGGCACTGAAGCTTTCTTT. This encodes CASSLDGLSPGGTEAFF.

J is TRBJ2-5 and V is TRBV10-3; TRBD1 agrees at 10 bases. The end of the DNA aligns better with TRBJ2-7, so the J call may be wrong. The germline gives CDR1 ENHRY, CDR2 SYGVKD. This CDR3 is built from 13 residues. The CDR3 here is CAISAGQGYEQYF. Here the CDR3 DNA reads TGTGCCATCAGCGCGGGACAGGGGTACGAGCAGTACTTC.

Comments on this clone: One end of the junction varies from germline; a read error may be responsible. The chain carries TRBV11-2 and TRBJ1-2; D call uncertain. The CDR3 runs 15 residues. Germline CDR1 SGHAT, CDR2 FQNNGV. The CDR3 DNA sequence: TGTGCCGGCAGCTTAGATCAATACGAGGCCGGTGGCTACACCTTC. Translated, it gives CAGSLDQYEAGGYTF.

This sequence joins TRBV10-3 and TRBJ1-2; D gene unclear. Germline V gene lookup returns CDR1 ENHRY and CDR2 SYGVKD. CDR3 length: 11 amino acids. Trimming took 4 bases from V and 2 from J, leaving 2 bases between them. DNA for the CDR3: TGTGCCATCAGTGTAAACTATGGCTACACCTTC. Its protein is CAISVNYGYTF.

The V call is TRBV7-2, the J call TRBJ1-2; 9 nucleotides line up with TRBD1. The J segment lost 4 bases and the V segment lost 6 bases, leaving 3 bases of the junction unmatched. The CDR3 totals 13 residues. The germline V gene has CDR1 SGHTA and CDR2 FQGNSA. The CDR3 protein is CASSPTGGYGYTF. The CDR3 DNA sequence: TGTGCCAGCAGTCCGACAGGGGGCTATGGCTACACCTTC.

This clone was seen only a few times. The V call is TRBV5-4, the J call TRBJ2-5; possible D gene TRBD2, 7 bases. Trimming removed 2 bases from V and 7 bases from J, with 12 bases in between. The CDR3 sequence is 13 residues long. Germline CDR1 is SGHNT and CDR2 is YYREEE (reference sequence). The CDR3 is CASSLGEGGTQYF. The CDR3 DNA sequence: TGTGCCAGCAGCTTAGGGGAGGGGGGGACCCAGTACTTC.

This clone was seen a few times. The CDR3 here is CASSLGGVGSANYGYTF. The CDR3 bases are TGTGCCAGCAGCTTAGGGGGAGTCGGGTCCGCTAACTATGGCTACACCTTC. The chain has TRBV7-2 and TRBJ1-2; D unresolved. V was cut by 1 base and J by 0 bases, with 15 bases left in between. CDR1 is SGHTA and CDR2 is FQGNSA in the germline V gene. CDR3 size: 17 residues.

The chain links TRBV7-2 to TRBJ2-3; 13 nucleotides agree with TRBD2. Germline V lookup: CDR1 SGHTA, CDR2 FQGNSA. The CDR3 sequence is 19 residues long. V was pared by 5 bases and J by 2 bases, with 13 bases of the junction left unmatched. Here the CDR3 DNA reads TGTGCCAGCAGCCCTCGGACTAGCGGGAGATTTCGCGACACAGATACGCAGTATTTT. Protein sequence: CASSPRTSGRFRDTDTQYF. Supplemented by reference TRBV7-2 and TRBJ2-3, the full variable domain reads GAGVSQSPSNKVTEKGKDVELRCDPISGHTALYWYRQSLGQGLEFLIYFQGNSAPDKSGLPSDRFSAERTGGSVSTLTIQRTQQEDSAVYLCASSPRTSGRFRDTDTQYFGPGTRLTVL.

The gene calls are TRBV27 and TRBJ1-5; D unresolved. V lost 1 base to trimming and J lost 0 bases, with 7 bases between them. The V gene's germline CDR1 is MNHEY and CDR2 SMNVEV (reference sequence). The CDR3 covers 15 residues. The CDR3 coding sequence is TGTGCCAGCAGTTTATACGGGGTTAGCAATCAGCCCCAGCATTTT. This codes for CASSLYGVSNQPQHF.

The V gene is TRBV29-1, the J gene TRBJ2-7, with 9 bases aligning to TRBD1. The trim removed 1 base at V and 5 bases at J, leaving 6 bases unmatched. The CDR3 runs 14 residues. Germline CDR1 SQVTM, CDR2 ANQGSEA. CDR3: CSVEVGTGYHEQYF. The CDR3 DNA is TGCAGCGTTGAAGTCGGGACAGGGTACCACGAGCAGTACTTC.

With respect to this clone: An end of the junction differs from the germline gene, which may be a read error. The chain uses TRBV4-2 and TRBJ2-5, with a tentative D call TRBD1 (6 bases). There are 13 residues in the CDR3. The V gene's germline CDR1 is LGHNA and CDR2 YNFKEQ. The CDR3 nucleotides read TGTGCCGGCAGCCCAGGGGCGGAAGAGACCCAGTACTTC. The encoded protein is CAGSPGAEETQYF.

This chain joins TRBV29-1 and TRBJ2-7; possibly TRBD1 for D (5 bases). Germline V gene data show CDR1 as SQVTM and CDR2 as ANQGSEA. The CDR3 runs 12 residues. V was cut by 2 bases and J by 5 bases, with 10 bases left in between. The CDR3 DNA reads TGCAGCGTTGAAAAAACAGGAGACGAGCAGTACTTC. It yields the protein CSVEKTGDEQYF.

The chain uses TRBV7-9 and TRBJ2-3, with 12 bases matching TRBD2. This CDR3 is 19 amino acids long. V gave up 5 bases and J gave up 1 base; unmatched junction bases: 13. Germline CDR1 and CDR2: SEHNR and FQNEAQ (reference sequence). Here the CDR3 reads CASSSPGTSGSWGTDTQYF. The CDR3, as DNA: TGTGCCAGCAGCAGTCCAGGGACTAGCGGGTCCTGGGGCACAGATACGCAGTATTTT.

This sequence joins TRBV27 and TRBJ1-1, with D unclear. V was trimmed by 7 bases and J by 4 bases, leaving 19 bases between them. The CDR3 extends over 15 amino acids. Germline loops: CDR1 MNHEY, CDR2 SMNVEV (reference sequence). This chain's CDR3 is CASTLHLGWSTEAFF. The CDR3 DNA sequence: TGTGCCAGCACCCTACATCTGGGCTGGTCCACTGAAGCTTTCTTT.

The chain carries TRBV6-1 and TRBJ2-7; D possibly corresponds to TRBD1 (6 bases). Germline-derived CDR1 and CDR2 are MNHNS and SASEGT. Trimming left V 1 base short and J 5 bases short, with 9 bases between. The CDR3 loop spans 13 amino acids. Here the CDR3 reads CASSEGGRDEQYF. The CDR3 DNA reads TGTGCCAGCAGTGAAGGGGGGCGCGACGAGCAGTACTTC.

This clone was picked up a small number of times. CDR3 in amino acids: CSAREGGTPFF. The CDR3 DNA sequence: TGCAGTGCTAGAGAAGGAGGGACTCCTTTCTTT. The chain is built from TRBV20-1 and TRBJ1-1; TRBD1 is a possible D gene (5 bases). CDR3 length equals 11 residues. Germline lookup yields CDR1 DFQATT and CDR2 SNEGSKA (reference sequence). V lost 0 bases and J 12 bases, leaving 11 bases between the germline ends.

This clone was seen more than once but under ten times. V gene TRBV18 combines with J gene TRBJ2-2, with 9 bases identical to TRBD2. Germline-derived CDR1 and CDR2 are KGHSH and LQKENI. The CDR3 has 15 residues. Losses at the gene ends were 3 bases for V and 4 bases for J; bases not matched to a gene: 3. DNA of the CDR3: TGTGCCAGCTCACCCCAAGCGGGAGGCACCGGGGAGCTGTTTTTT. Its protein is CASSPQAGGTGELFF.

This rearrangement joins TRBV5-8 to TRBJ1-3; D is unresolved. Germline assignment: CDR1 SGHTS and CDR2 YDEGEE. Trimming shortened V by 2 bases and J by 4 bases, and 10 bases separated the two germline ends. This CDR3 has 14 amino acids. CDR3 nucleotides: TGTGCCAGCAGCTTTCCGGGAATCGGAAACACCATATATTTT. This sequence encodes CASSFPGIGNTIYF.

This clone was detected only once. The V call is TRBV7-9, the J call TRBJ1-1; D may be TRBD1 (5 bases). The germline V gene has CDR1 SEHNR and CDR2 FQNEAQ (reference sequence). V was cut by 6 bases and J by 3 bases, with 11 bases left in between. CDR3 length: 13 residues. The CDR3 sequence is CASRWGGDTEAFF. CDR3 nucleotides: TGTGCCAGCAGATGGGGAGGGGACACTGAAGCTTTCTTT.

The table lists this clone with a few counts. This chain links TRBV5-1 with TRBJ2-7, with 11 positions matching TRBD2. The CDR3 is made up of 14 amino acids. CDR1 SGHRS and CDR2 YFSETQ come from the germline V gene. V lost 5 bases to trimming and J lost 1 base; unmatched junction nucleotides: 2. In nucleotides, the CDR3 is TGCGCCAGCAGTACTAGCGGGGGATCCTACGAGCAGTACTTC. Its translation is CASSTSGGSYEQYF.

The chain employs TRBV9 and TRBJ1-2, with 10 bases fitting TRBD1. Per germline, CDR1 SGDLS and CDR2 YYNGEE. The CDR3 consists of 20 residues. V shed 0 bases and J 5 bases; nucleotides not matched to a gene: 19. CDR3 residues: CASSVGPFPPRDRGRYGYTF. In DNA, the CDR3 is TGTGCCAGCAGCGTAGGTCCCTTCCCCCCCCGGGACAGGGGTAGGTATGGCTACACCTTC.

The J gene is TRBJ1-1, the V gene TRBV12-5; a weak D match, TRBD1 (5 bases). The CDR3 has 14 amino acids. Germline lookup yields CDR1 LGHNT and CDR2 FRNRAP. Trimming stripped 5 bases from V and 3 bases from J, with 13 bases between. This chain's CDR3 is CASGTGLRDTEAFF. CDR3 nucleotide sequence: TGTGCTAGTGGTACGGGACTTCGGGACACTGAAGCTTTCTTT.

This clone was observed a single time. This chain joins TRBV30 and TRBJ1-4, with TRBD1 matching 7 bases. Per germline, CDR1 GTSNPN and CDR2 SVGIG (reference sequence). V lost 5 bases, J lost 3 bases, and 3 bases stayed unmatched. This CDR3 has 13 residues. CDR3 coding DNA: TGTGCCTGGGGACAGGAGGCTAATGAAAAACTGTTTTTT. The encoded protein is CAWGQEANEKLFF.

The CDR3 coding sequence is TGTGCCAGCGGGAGCGGGGGGGGTGGGGATGAGCAGTTCTTC. Protein sequence: CASGSGGGGDEQFF. The J gene is TRBJ2-1, the V gene TRBV28; TRBD2 matches 10 bases. Germline values: CDR1 MDHEN, CDR2 SYDVKM. This CDR3 has 14 amino acids. V gave up 8 bases and J gave up 8 bases; unmatched junction bases: 9.

The chain is built from TRBV11-2 and TRBJ2-4; D unresolved. V lost 5 bases to trimming and J lost 8 bases, with 7 bases between them. CDR3 size: 11 residues. Germline CDR1 is SGHAT and CDR2 is FQNNGV. CDR3 bases: TGTGCCAGCAGCCTAAACGACATTCAGTACTTC. This codes for CASSLNDIQYF.

The chain has TRBV28 and TRBJ1-1; TRBD1 might be the D (5 bases). Trimming took off 2 bases at V and 5 bases at J, with 9 bases between the two ends. The germline V gene has CDR1 MDHEN and CDR2 SYDVKM. CDR3 size: 13 residues. The CDR3 DNA follows: TGTGCCAGCAGTTTAACAGGTATAACTGAAGCTTTCTTT. Translated, it gives CASSLTGITEAFF.

This clone was seen a few times. The V and J genes are TRBV27 and TRBJ1-5; 8 bases map to TRBD1. Germline CDR1 reads MNHEY; CDR2 reads SMNVEV (reference sequence). The ends lost 3 bases at V and 4 bases at J; junction bases unmatched: 5. This CDR3 region has 15 residues. CDR3 sequence: CASSFTGTGNQPQHF. The CDR3 bases are TGTGCCAGCAGTTTCACCGGGACAGGTAATCAGCCCCAGCATTTT.

The rearrangement uses TRBV6-5 and TRBJ1-2; tentative D call: TRBD1 (5 bases). The V end was cut by 3 bases, the J end by 4 bases, with 12 bases between. The CDR3 has 14 amino acids. The germline gives CDR1 MNHEY, CDR2 SVGAGI. The CDR3 DNA reads as TGTGCCAGCAGTTATCAGGGAAGGGTCTATGGCTACACCTTC. As protein: CASSYQGRVYGYTF.

In this sample, this clone turned up a few times. J is TRBJ1-5 and V is TRBV27; 8 nucleotides match TRBD1. The length of the CDR3 is 15 residues. Germline values: CDR1 MNHEY, CDR2 SMNVEV (reference sequence). V lost 5 bases and J lost 6; bases outside the gene matches: 9. This CDR3 is CASSVGQGVFQPQHF. CDR3 bases: TGTGCCAGCAGTGTAGGACAGGGAGTTTTTCAGCCCCAGCATTTT.